These 8 T cell receptor beta chains came from one sample sequenced in a study of cytomegalovirus exposure and HLA in healthy donors. Clones were read by immunoSEQ multiplex PCR, and TCRdb kept only the in-frame ones, dropping some. The top ten hold around 2.2% of the sample, which has 60,000 or so clones, over 75% seen once. The specimen sequenced was PBMCs. These receptors were taken from a woman in her 30s in good health and CMV-seronegative.

This clone was counted only a few times. The rearrangement links TRBV19 to TRBJ2-7, with 10 nucleotides matching TRBD2. The CDR3 runs 18 residues. Germline values: CDR1 LNHDA, CDR2 SQIVND (reference sequence). The trim removed 0 bases at V and 7 bases at J, leaving 15 bases unmatched. The CDR3, as DNA: TGTGCCAGTAGTATAGATGTTGGGCTAGCGGGAGCCTCGCGGGAGCAGTACTTC. This codes for CASSIDVGLAGASREQYF. Full variable domain (remainder filled in from reference TRBV19 and TRBJ2-7): DGGITQSPKYLFRKEGQNVTLSCEQNLNHDAMYWYRQDPGQGLRLIYYSQIVNDFQKGDIAEGYSVSREKKESFPLTVTSAQKNPTAFYLCASSIDVGLAGASREQYFGPGTRLTVT.

The chain recombines TRBV19 with TRBJ2-1; a weak D match, TRBD1 (6 bases). CDR3 length: 13 amino acids. V lost 5 bases and J 9 bases, leaving 14 bases between the germline ends. CDR1 LNHDA and CDR2 SQIVND come from the germline V gene (reference sequence). DNA of the CDR3: TGTGCCAGTAGTGCCAACAGGGTGGGTGAGCAGTTCTTC. Translating it yields CASSANRVGEQFF.

The genes are TRBV19 and TRBJ1-3; D perhaps matches TRBD1 (6 bases). Trimming shortened V by 8 bases and J by 0 bases, and 20 bases separated the two germline ends. This CDR3 contains 17 residues. CDR1 is LNHDA, CDR2 SQIVND, per germline (reference sequence). The CDR3 region has the DNA TGTGCCAGTCGAAAACCGGGACACCGATCCTCTGGAAACACCATATATTTT. It yields the protein CASRKPGHRSSGNTIYF.

J is TRBJ2-1 and V is TRBV7-9; TRBD2 is a possible D gene (6 bases). V gave up 5 bases and J gave up 0 bases, with 17 bases separating them. The CDR3 extends over 17 amino acids. Per germline, CDR1 SEHNR and CDR2 FQNEAQ (reference sequence). The CDR3 reads CASSPRDSPYSYNEQFF. In DNA form, the CDR3 reads TGTGCCAGCAGCCCCCGGGACTCCCCATACTCCTACAATGAGCAGTTCTTC.

This clone appeared a single time. This chain uses TRBV27 with TRBJ1-1, with D hard to call. Germline assignment: CDR1 MNHEY and CDR2 SMNVEV (reference sequence). This CDR3 has 15 amino acids. The V end was cut by 6 bases, the J end by 4 bases, with 18 bases between. This CDR3 is CASRSIQSLATEAFF. DNA of the CDR3: TGTGCCAGCAGATCAATCCAATCGTTGGCCACTGAAGCTTTCTTT.

As DNA, the CDR3 is TGTGCCAGTAGTATAGGCGGGCAAAACACCGGGGAGCTGTTTTTT. Translation gives CASSIGGQNTGELFF. This rearrangement joins TRBV19 to TRBJ2-2, with a tentative D call TRBD2 (5 bases). The CDR3 covers 15 residues. Germline V gene sequence: CDR1 LNHDA, CDR2 SQIVND (reference sequence). With 1 base removed from V and 2 bases from J, the gap between germline ends came to 8 bases.

The gene calls are TRBV5-6 and TRBJ1-4; D gene uncertain. The CDR3 contains 13 residues. V was clipped by 0 bases and J by 8 bases, with 8 bases between them. CDR1 is SGHDT, CDR2 YYEEEE, per germline. The DNA of the CDR3 is TGTGCCAGCAGCTTGGCGCGCGGGGAAAAACTGTTTTTT. Translated: CASSLARGEKLFF.

The rearrangement links TRBV5-4 to TRBJ2-1; tentatively, D is TRBD2 (7 bases). CDR3 length: 16 residues. The V gene's germline CDR1 is SGHNT and CDR2 YYREEE (reference sequence). V lost 3 bases, J lost 0 bases, and 13 bases lay in between. CDR3 region: CASSSGGGSSYNEQFF. CDR3 nucleotide sequence: TGTGCCAGCAGCTCTGGGGGCGGGAGCTCCTACAATGAGCAGTTCTTC.